These 32 T cell receptor beta chains came from one sample sequenced in a study of cytomegalovirus exposure and HLA in healthy donors. The protocol was immunoSEQ multiplex PCR, while the TCRdb copy is restricted to in-frame clones and leaves out a portion. The sample includes under 130,000 clones, about 85% of them seen just once. Sequenced material: PBMCs. The receptors originated from a woman in her late teens or twenties in good health and CMV-seropositive.

The chain carries TRBV5-8 and TRBJ2-5; D may be TRBD1 (6 bases). Germline assignment: CDR1 SGHTS and CDR2 YDEGEE. The CDR3 length is 16 residues. The ends were cut back, 4 bases at V and 3 bases at J, with 19 bases in the middle. Here the CDR3 reads CASSLLRGSGKETQYF. The DNA of the CDR3 is TGTGCCAGCAGCCTCTTAAGGGGGAGTGGGAAAGAGACCCAGTACTTC.

This chain connects TRBV28 to TRBJ2-4, with D tentatively TRBD1 (6 bases). The V gene lost 7 bases and the J gene lost 0 bases, with 10 bases spanning the gap. This CDR3 has 14 residues. Germline CDR1 is MDHEN and CDR2 is SYDVKM. CDR3 sequence: CASMSGEAKNIQYF. CDR3 coding DNA: TGTGCCAGCATGTCAGGGGAAGCCAAAAACATTCAGTACTTC.

J is TRBJ1-3 and V is TRBV11-3; D unresolved. CDR1 SGHNT and CDR2 YENEEA come from the germline V gene. This CDR3 is 12 amino acids long. V was clipped by 2 bases and J by 8 bases, with 7 bases between them. The CDR3 protein is CASSLSADTIYF. The CDR3 bases are TGTGCCAGCAGCTTATCGGCGGACACCATATATTTT.

The chain carries TRBV11-2 and TRBJ2-2, with TRBD1 matching 8 bases. CDR1 is SGHAT and CDR2 is FQNNGV in the germline V gene. The ends lost 2 bases at V and 9 bases at J; junction bases unmatched: 5. The CDR3 loop spans 14 amino acids. The chain's CDR3 is CASSLWTGRRELFF. As DNA, the CDR3 is TGTGCCAGCAGCTTATGGACAGGGCGGCGGGAGCTGTTTTTT.

The genes are TRBV5-1 and TRBJ2-5, with TRBD2 identical over 14 bases. The CDR3 is 19 residues long. With V trimmed by 2 bases and J by 3 bases, 12 bases remained unmatched. Per germline, CDR1 SGHRS and CDR2 YFSETQ. In DNA form, the CDR3 reads TGCGCCAGCAGCTTAGGGAGCGGGACTAGCGGGAGAAGGGAAGAGACCCAGTACTTC. Amino acid sequence: CASSLGSGTSGRREETQYF.

The chain uses TRBV13 and TRBJ2-5; 7 nucleotides line up with TRBD2. V dropped 5 bases and J dropped 0; count of bases not matched to a gene: 9. CDR1 PRHDT and CDR2 FYEKMQ come from the germline V gene (reference sequence). The length of the CDR3 is 16 residues. Written as DNA, the CDR3 is TGTGCCAGCAGCCCGGAGGGGACTACGTACCAAGAGACCCAGTACTTC. Encoded protein: CASSPEGTTYQETQYF.

This chain joins TRBV5-1 and TRBJ2-6, with 7 nucleotides matching TRBD1. The V gene's germline CDR1 is SGHRS and CDR2 YFSETQ. There are 15 residues in the CDR3. V shed 5 bases, J shed 4 bases, and the junction held 6 bases outside the gene matches. The CDR3 DNA reads as TGCGCCAGCAGGGAGACAGGGAACGGGGCCAACGTCCTGACTTTC. Its translation: CASRETGNGANVLTF. Supplemented by reference TRBV5-1 and TRBJ2-6, the full variable domain reads KAGVTQTPRYLIKTRGQQVTLSCSPISGHRSVSWYQQTPGQGLQFLFEYFSETQRNKGNFPGRFSGRQFSNSRSEMNVSTLELGDSALYLCASRETGNGANVLTFGAGSRLTVL.

Concerning this clone itself: This specimen includes other DNA sequences encoding the same CDR3. The chain carries TRBV18 and TRBJ1-5; 7 bases line up with TRBD1. The CDR3 is 13 residues long. Germline V gene data show CDR1 as KGHSH and CDR2 as LQKENI. The junction had 3 bases not matched to a gene; V was cut back by 6 bases and J by 4 bases. CDR3 in amino acids: CASSPGQNQPQHF. CDR3 coding DNA: TGTGCCAGCTCTCCGGGACAGAATCAGCCCCAGCATTTT.

This clone was observed a single time. The chain combines TRBV19 with TRBJ1-5, with 7 bases lining up with TRBD1. Germline CDR1 reads LNHDA; CDR2 reads SQIVND (reference sequence). The V gene end was trimmed by 8 bases and the J gene end by 1 base; junction bases not matched to a gene: 8. The CDR3 loop spans 15 amino acids. The CDR3 region is CASGAIRGSNQPQHF. DNA for the CDR3: TGTGCCAGTGGTGCGATCAGGGGGAGCAATCAGCCCCAGCATTTT. The variable domain in full, with the rest retrieved from reference TRBV19 and TRBJ1-5, is DGGITQSPKYLFRKEGQNVTLSCEQNLNHDAMYWYRQDPGQGLRLIYYSQIVNDFQKGDIAEGYSVSREKKESFPLTVTSAQKNPTAFYLCASGAIRGSNQPQHFGDGTRLSIL.

The chain carries TRBV15 and TRBJ1-5, with 9 bases fitting TRBD1. V dropped 3 bases and J dropped 3; count of bases not matched to a gene: 3. This CDR3 has 15 amino acids. CDR1 and CDR2 from the germline V gene are LNHNV and YYDKDF (reference sequence). CDR3 bases: TGTGCCACCAGCAGTGGACAGGGGCACAATCAGCCCCAGCATTTT. Residues: CATSSGQGHNQPQHF.

The chain links TRBV11-2 to TRBJ2-7; D ambiguous. The CDR3 is made up of 14 amino acids. CDR1 SGHAT and CDR2 FQNNGV come from the germline V gene. Trimming left V 1 base short and J 2 bases short, with 9 bases between. CDR3 amino acids: CASSLGAGTYEQYF. The CDR3, as DNA: TGTGCCAGCAGCTTAGGCGCAGGAACCTACGAGCAGTACTTC.

CDR3 sequence reads: CASGLVPMVRGAKNIQYF. CDR3 nucleotides: TGTGCTAGTGGTTTGGTACCAATGGTTCGAGGAGCCAAAAACATTCAGTACTTC. The rearrangement links TRBV12-5 to TRBJ2-4; D unresolved. This CDR3 comprises 18 residues. Germline V gene lookup returns CDR1 LGHNT and CDR2 FRNRAP. V was trimmed by 0 bases and J by 0 bases, leaving 15 bases between them.

This chain connects TRBV9 to TRBJ1-2; 10 nucleotides match TRBD1. V was pared by 0 bases and J by 7 bases, with 3 bases of the junction left unmatched. The CDR3 length is 14 residues. The germline CDR1 and CDR2 sequences are SGDLS and YYNGEE. The chain's CDR3 is CASSVGQGARGYTF. The DNA for the CDR3 is TGTGCCAGCAGCGTAGGACAGGGGGCCCGTGGCTACACCTTC.

This rearrangement joins TRBV10-2 to TRBJ1-5, with D possibly TRBD1 on 5 matching bases. Germline V gives CDR1 WSHSY, CDR2 SAAADI. This CDR3 region has 13 residues. Deletions cut 3 bases from V and 2 bases from J, with 5 bases between. Here the CDR3 reads CASSDRGNQPQHF. DNA of the CDR3: TGCGCCAGCAGTGACAGGGGCAATCAGCCCCAGCATTTT.

The chain links TRBV6-1 to TRBJ1-1; TRBD1 agrees at 7 bases. The CDR3 is 17 residues long. Per the germline V gene, CDR1 is MNHNS and CDR2 is SASEGT. The ends lost 5 bases at V and 1 base at J; junction bases unmatched: 13. The CDR3 loop is CASSKGGSEGRNTEAFF. CDR3 nucleotides: TGTGCCAGCAGTAAAGGGGGCTCAGAAGGACGGAACACTGAAGCTTTCTTT.

The V call is TRBV7-8, the J call TRBJ2-7, with D perhaps TRBD1 or TRBD2 (6 bases each). Deletions cut 5 bases from V and 2 bases from J, with 10 bases between. The germline V gene encodes CDR1 SGHVS and CDR2 FQNEAQ. This CDR3 comprises 13 residues. The CDR3 sequence: CASSVGGPYEQYF. The CDR3 nucleotides read TGTGCCAGCAGCGTAGGGGGGCCCTACGAGCAGTACTTC.

This rearrangement joins TRBV28 to TRBJ2-1, with 7 nucleotides matching TRBD2. The CDR3 is 14 residues long. With V trimmed by 6 bases and J by 4 bases, 6 bases remained unmatched. The germline gives CDR1 MDHEN, CDR2 SYDVKM. The CDR3 loop is CASSLTSSYNEQFF. The CDR3 bases are TGTGCCAGCAGCCTGACTAGCAGTTACAATGAGCAGTTCTTC.

J is TRBJ2-5 and V is TRBV6-5; 7 positions agree with TRBD1. CDR1 and CDR2 from the germline V gene are MNHEY and SVGAGI. V was clipped by 7 bases and J by 7 bases; unmatched bases: 12. The CDR3 has 14 amino acids. DNA of the CDR3: TGTGCCAGCATCCCCCGGGACAGCCCGGGGACCCAGTACTTC. Its translation is CASIPRDSPGTQYF.

The chain employs TRBV4-2 and TRBJ1-6; 7 nucleotides match TRBD1. Germline V gene lookup returns CDR1 LGHNA and CDR2 YNFKEQ. The CDR3 loop spans 14 amino acids. V dropped 4 bases and J dropped 7; count of bases not matched to a gene: 4. CDR3 nucleotide sequence: TGTGCCAGCAGCCGGGACAGCCTAAATTCACCCCTCCACTTT. Translation gives CASSRDSLNSPLHF.

The rearrangement joins TRBV19 to TRBJ1-5, with 7 bases matching TRBD1. Germline CDR1 LNHDA, CDR2 SQIVND (reference sequence). The ends lost 4 bases at V and 2 bases at J; junction bases unmatched: 8. There are 16 residues in the CDR3. The CDR3 DNA follows: TGTGCCAGTAGTAAAGAGGGGGCGGTAGGCAATCAGCCCCAGCATTTT. Translation: CASSKEGAVGNQPQHF. The full variable domain, rest sourced from reference TRBV19 and TRBJ1-5, is DGGITQSPKYLFRKEGQNVTLSCEQNLNHDAMYWYRQDPGQGLRLIYYSQIVNDFQKGDIAEGYSVSREKKESFPLTVTSAQKNPTAFYLCASSKEGAVGNQPQHFGDGTRLSIL.

The count of this clone is one. The chain employs TRBV5-4 and TRBJ2-7, with D perhaps TRBD2 (5 bases). CDR3 length: 12 amino acids. In germline, CDR1 is SGHNT, CDR2 YYREEE (reference sequence). V lost 0 bases and J lost 6, with 7 bases in between. The CDR3 DNA is TGTGCCAGCAGCTTGGCGGGGATCGAGCAGTACTTC. It yields the protein CASSLAGIEQYF. The variable domain in full, with the rest retrieved from reference TRBV5-4 and TRBJ2-7, is ETGVTQSPTHLIKTRGQQVTLRCSSQSGHNTVSWYQQALGQGPQFIFQYYREEENGRGNFPPRFSGLQFPNYSSELNVNALELDDSALYLCASSLAGIEQYFGPGTRLTVT.

The J gene is TRBJ1-5, the V gene TRBV27; 7 positions agree with TRBD1. The J segment lost 4 bases and the V segment lost 8 bases, leaving 8 bases of the junction unmatched. The CDR3 runs 14 residues. Per germline, CDR1 MNHEY and CDR2 SMNVEV (reference sequence). CDR3 sequence: CASRPGQLNQPQHF. The CDR3 DNA is TGTGCCAGCCGCCCGGGACAGCTGAATCAGCCCCAGCATTTT.

V is TRBV5-1 and J is TRBJ1-3; a possible D gene is TRBD1 (5 bases). V was trimmed by 0 bases and J by 8 bases, leaving 9 bases between them. Per germline, CDR1 SGHRS and CDR2 YFSETQ. The CDR3 length is 13 residues. CDR3 coding DNA: TGCGCCAGCAGCTTGGCAGGGCTAGACACCATATATTTT. Translation: CASSLAGLDTIYF.

This clone has a handful of counts. The chain carries TRBV10-2 and TRBJ1-2, with D perhaps matching TRBD1 (6 bases). Germline V gene lookup returns CDR1 WSHSY and CDR2 SAAADI. Trimming removed 6 bases at V and 4 bases at J, with 9 bases between. The CDR3 length is 12 residues. CDR3 region: CASRSGAYGYTF. The CDR3 DNA sequence: TGCGCCAGCAGATCAGGGGCCTATGGCTACACCTTC.

The chain employs TRBV6-5 and TRBJ2-2; D not certain. The V end lost 7 bases, the J end lost 1 base, and 7 bases lay between the germline ends. The CDR3 totals 13 residues. CDR1 MNHEY and CDR2 SVGAGI come from the germline V gene. DNA of the CDR3: TGTGCCAGCAACCCAGGGAACACCGGGGAGCTGTTTTTT. It specifies CASNPGNTGELFF.

The V gene is TRBV27, the J gene TRBJ2-7, with 8 bases that match TRBD1. V shed 6 bases and J 1 base; nucleotides not matched to a gene: 5. This CDR3 is built from 14 residues. Germline V gives CDR1 MNHEY, CDR2 SMNVEV (reference sequence). In DNA, the CDR3 is TGTGCCAGCAGCCCGGACAGGGATTCCTACGAGCAGTACTTC. It yields the protein CASSPDRDSYEQYF.

V gene TRBV6-5 combines with J gene TRBJ2-7; TRBD1 matches 8 bases. CDR3 length: 14 residues. Germline V CDR1 and CDR2: MNHEY, SVGAGI. With V trimmed by 6 bases and J by 4 bases, 8 bases remained unmatched. In DNA, the CDR3 is TGTGCCAGCAGACAAATGGGACAGGCGTACGAGCAGTACTTC. This translates into CASRQMGQAYEQYF.

This sequence joins TRBV5-6 and TRBJ1-2, with D perhaps TRBD1 (5 bases). CDR1 and CDR2 (germline): SGHDT, YYEEEE. The V end was cut by 4 bases, the J end by 6 bases, with 10 bases between. CDR3 size: 12 residues. CDR3 nucleotides: TGTGCCAGCAGCATCAGGGTGAATGGCTACACCTTC. Its protein product is CASSIRVNGYTF.

This chain uses TRBV11-2 with TRBJ1-3, with a possible D match to TRBD1 (5 bases). In germline, CDR1 is SGHAT, CDR2 FQNNGV. Trimming removed 5 bases from V and 2 bases from J, with 13 bases in between. The CDR3 is 15 residues long. The CDR3 nucleotides read TGTGCCAGCAGCCCCCGATCAGGGACTGGAAACACCATATATTTT. Its protein is CASSPRSGTGNTIYF.

The gene calls are TRBV9 and TRBJ2-7; 11 nucleotides agree with TRBD2. The CDR3 consists of 17 residues. Germline CDR1 is SGDLS and CDR2 is YYNGEE. Germline trimming cut 0 bases from V and 4 bases from J; bases unmatched to any gene: 9. The CDR3 is CASSVAEASGGSYEQYF. CDR3 nucleotide sequence: TGTGCCAGCAGCGTAGCTGAGGCTAGCGGGGGGTCGTACGAGCAGTACTTC. The variable domain in full, completed from reference TRBV9 and TRBJ2-7, reads DSGVTQTPKHLITATGQRVTLRCSPRSGDLSVYWYQQSLDQGLQFLIQYYNGEERAKGNILERFSAQQFPDLHSELNLSSLELGDSALYFCASSVAEASGGSYEQYFGPGTRLTVT.

The V call is TRBV28, the J call TRBJ1-2, with TRBD1 as a possible D gene (5 bases). V was cut by 3 bases and J by 6 bases, with 17 bases left in between. CDR1 is MDHEN, CDR2 SYDVKM, per germline. The CDR3 has 15 residues. As DNA, the CDR3 is TGTGCCAGCAGTTTCTTCGGGGGGAGGGACCATGGCTACACCTTC. It translates to CASSFFGGRDHGYTF.

The chain uses TRBV4-2 and TRBJ1-5, with D possibly matching TRBD1 (5 bases). This CDR3 is 15 amino acids long. The germline CDR1 and CDR2 sequences are LGHNA and YNFKEQ. The V end was cut by 9 bases, the J end by 3 bases, with 18 bases between. The CDR3 spells CASRGGSGLNQPQHF. The CDR3 bases are TGTGCCAGTCGTGGGGGGAGTGGTCTCAATCAGCCCCAGCATTTT.